This T cell receptor beta chain was obtained from a study of T cell repertoires in cytomegalovirus infection. About the research overall: Public TCR beta signature analysis indicated the presence of both CMV infection and matching HLA type. Study findings and constraints: Summed frequency of public TCR beta families distinguished CMV carriers with the relevant HLA. The ex vivo response was dominated by HLA-C-restricted CMV-specific TCR beta clonotypes.

TCRdb re-called the reads with MiXCR, one entry per CDR3 protein. The sample yields some 130,000 distinct CDR3 sequences, more than 7% seen once. This clonotype has at least ten counts. Its antigen is unknown. The origin of this receptor is a human donor in good health (CMV status not recorded). Some clones in this sample may be carry-over from other donors' samples. The sequencing sample was made of PBMCs.

The CDR3 here is CASSFPSGGANEQFF. As DNA, the CDR3 is TGTGCCAGCAGTTTTCCTAGCGGGGGGGCGAATGAGCAGTTCTTC. V usage is TRBV12-3 or TRBV12-4 and J usage is TRBJ2-1; 12 nucleotides line up with TRBD2. CDR3 length: 15 residues. The J segment lost 7 bases and the V segment lost 3 bases, leaving 4 bases of the junction unmatched.